The rows below give T cell receptor beta chains drawn from one sample of a study of blood T cell repertoires in COVID-19. Only in-frame clones appear in the TCRdb table, and some are missing; sequencing was by immunoSEQ multiplex PCR. This sample carries approximately 99,000 clones, 79% of them seen once, and the ten largest clones take around a sixth. The source material was peripheral blood. Receptor source: a woman aged 80 or over with active or convalescent COVID-19. Both conserved end residues are part of each CDR3. The D gene is left open where the match is weak. Clone size, where shown, is once, few, many, or a class for clones that have expanded.

TRBV5-1,TRBJ1-6,.,TRBD1,CASSQDRAESPLHF,TGCGCCAGCAGCCAAGACAGGGCGGAATCACCCCTCCACTTT
TRBV10-1,TRBJ1-2,.,.,CASSTIRGYTF,TGCGCCAGCAGTACAATCCGTGGCTACACCTTC
TRBV7-9,TRBJ2-3,.,TRBD1,CASSRGTGVTSTDTQYF,TGTGCCAGCAGTCGTGGGACAGGGGTGACTAGCACAGATACGCAGTATTTT
TRBV2,TRBJ2-7,.,TRBD1,CASSRTGGEQYF,TGTGCCAGCAGTCGTACAGGGGGCGAGCAGTACTTC
TRBV2,TRBJ2-5,.,TRBD2,CASSESGGTQETQYF,TGTGCCAGCAGTGAATCGGGAGGGACCCAAGAGACCCAGTACTTC
TRBV21-1,TRBJ2-7,.,.,CASSKALRDRGRLSYEQYF,TGTGCCAGCAGCAAAGCCCTCCGGGACAGGGGAAGATTAAGCTACGAGCAGTACTTC
TRBV30,TRBJ1-1,.,TRBD1,CAWSPRPGTGPLGAFF,TGTGCCTGGAGCCCTCGACCCGGGACAGGCCCTCTCGGAGCTTTCTTT
TRBV27,TRBJ2-3,.,.,CASGLRAMSPDTQYF,TGTGCCAGCGGCTTGAGGGCCATGAGCCCAGATACGCAGTATTTT
TRBV6-2/TRBV6-3,TRBJ1-1,.,.,CASSYPRPGGSNTEAFF,TGTGCCAGCAGTTACCCCCGACCCGGAGGATCCAACACTGAAGCTTTCTTT
TRBV3-1/TRBV3-2,TRBJ1-1,.,TRBD1,CASSPVAGQGGTEAFF,TGTGCCAGCAGCCCGGTGGCGGGACAGGGAGGGACTGAAGCTTTCTTT
TRBV7-9,TRBJ2-7,.,TRBD2,CASSQTPASTGGSYEQYF,TGTGCCAGCAGCCAAACACCTGCTAGCACGGGAGGCTCCTACGAGCAGTACTTC
TRBV5-1,TRBJ1-1,.,TRBD1,CASSFRQGGDEAFF,TGTGCCAGCAGCTTCCGACAGGGGGGAGATGAAGCTTTCTTT
TRBV6-5,TRBJ1-2,.,TRBD1,CASRALRQGLGGYTF,TGTGCCAGCAGGGCCCTGAGACAGGGCTTGGGTGGCTACACCTTC
TRBV3-1/TRBV3-2,TRBJ2-3,.,TRBD2,CASSQDRLAGGLGDTQYF,TGTGCCAGCAGCCAAGATAGGCTAGCGGGAGGGTTGGGGGATACGCAGTATTTT
TRBV24-1,TRBJ2-6,.,TRBD2,CATSDSVGGWANVLTF,TGTGCCACCAGTGATTCGGTGGGGGGGTGGGCCAACGTCCTGACTTTC
TRBV6-5,TRBJ1-2,.,TRBD1,CASSQQGARGGYTF,TGTGCCAGCAGTCAACAGGGGGCCAGGGGGGGCTACACCTTC
TRBV6-6,TRBJ2-1,.,TRBD2,CASSYGTSIYEQFF,TGTGCCAGCAGTTATGGGACTAGTATATATGAGCAGTTCTTC
TRBV25-1,TRBJ2-1,.,TRBD1,CASSETGAFSYNEQFF,TGTGCCAGCAGTGAGACAGGGGCATTTTCCTACAATGAGCAGTTCTTC
TRBV28,TRBJ2-3,.,TRBD2,CASSKEAGALTQYF,TGTGCCAGCAGTAAAGAAGCGGGAGCACTTACGCAGTATTTT
TRBV9,TRBJ2-2,.,.,CASSVAGQNTGELFF,TGTGCCAGCAGCGTAGCTGGGCAGAACACCGGGGAGCTGTTTTTT
TRBV7-2,TRBJ2-3,.,.,CASSSVSDTQYF,.
TRBV5-1,TRBJ1-1,few,.,CASSLVQGGSEAFF,TGCGCCAGCAGCTTGGTACAGGGAGGGAGTGAAGCTTTCTTT
TRBV12-2,TRBJ2-7,.,.,CASRLGLAGLLYEQYF,TGTGCAAGTCGCTTAGGACTAGCGGGACTCCTCTACGAGCAGTACTTC
TRBV5-4,TRBJ1-1,.,TRBD1,CASSRGQMNTEAFF,TGTGCCAGCAGTCGGGGACAGATGAACACTGAAGCTTTCTTT
TRBV5-1,TRBJ2-1,.,.,CASSLAVGPTYNEQFF,TGTGCCAGCAGCTTGGCCGTTGGGCCTACCTACAATGAGCAGTTCTTC
TRBV29-1,TRBJ1-4,.,TRBD1,CSVEDSQGGEKLFF,TGCAGCGTTGAAGACTCACAGGGGGGTGAAAAACTGTTTTTT
TRBV5-1,TRBJ1-5,.,TRBD1,CASSPGQGDQPQHF,TGCGCCAGCAGCCCGGGACAGGGAGATCAGCCCCAGCATTTT
TRBV11-2,TRBJ1-1,.,TRBD1,CASSFARGRGTEAFF,TGTGCCAGCAGCTTTGCCAGGGGGCGCGGAACTGAAGCTTTCTTT
TRBV5-4,TRBJ1-2,few,TRBD1,CASSLRGRWYGYTF,TGTGCCAGCAGCTTAAGGGGGCGCTGGTATGGCTACACCTTC
TRBV28,TRBJ1-1,.,.,CASSADPLSGGEAFF,TGTGCCAGCAGTGCTGACCCCCTCAGTGGGGGGGAAGCTTTCTTT
TRBV11-2,TRBJ2-5,once,TRBD2,CASSLRGETQYF,TGTGCCAGCAGCTTGCGGGGGGAGACCCAGTACTTC
TRBV12-3/TRBV12-4,TRBJ1-6,.,.,CASSLAPGSPLHF,TGTGCCAGCAGTTTAGCCCCAGGATCACCCCTCCACTTT
TRBV19,TRBJ1-3,once,TRBD1,CASSTRGQGASSGNTIYF,TGTGCCAGTAGTACGAGGGGACAGGGGGCAAGCTCTGGAAACACCATATATTTT
TRBV5-1,TRBJ2-3,few,TRBD2,CASSPTSGGTDTQYF,TGTGCCAGCAGCCCCACTAGCGGAGGCACAGATACGCAGTATTTT
TRBV28,TRBJ2-7,.,.,CASSSTLYEQYF,TGTGCCAGCAGTTCTACCCTATACGAGCAGTACTTC
TRBV7-3,TRBJ2-3,.,.,CASSFQGQLTDTQYF,TGTGCCAGCAGCTTCCAGGGTCAGTTAACAGATACGCAGTATTTT
TRBV7-3,TRBJ2-2,.,TRBD1,CASIIGRDRGSGGELFF,TGTGCCAGCATCATAGGCCGGGACAGGGGCTCGGGCGGGGAGCTGTTTTTT
TRBV24-1,TRBJ2-1,many,TRBD2,CATSDSAGGHNEQFF,TGTGCCACCAGTGATTCAGCGGGAGGACACAATGAGCAGTTCTTC
TRBV28,TRBJ2-6,.,.,CASSLLSGANVLTF,TGTGCCAGCAGTTTACTTTCTGGGGCCAACGTCCTGACTTTC
TRBV21-1,TRBJ2-3,few,.,CASSTRVPTDTQYF,TGTGCCAGCAGCACCCGGGTCCCGACAGATACGCAGTATTTT
TRBV27,TRBJ1-5,.,.,CASSLTGPFGAQHF,TGTGCCAGCAGCCTAACCGGTCCGTTCGGGGCCCAGCATTTT
TRBV5-1,TRBJ2-2,few,.,CASSFPRMEWTRPTGELFF,TGTGCCAGCAGCTTCCCGCGGATGGAATGGACACGACCGACCGGGGAGCTGTTTTTT
TRBV2,TRBJ1-4,.,.,CASSVSTKPEKLFF,TGTGCCAGCAGTGTAAGCACTAAACCCGAAAAACTGTTTTTT
TRBV2,TRBJ2-1,.,TRBD2,CASRGLAGGLRDEQFF,TGTGCCAGCAGAGGACTAGCGGGAGGTTTGAGGGATGAGCAGTTCTTC
TRBV5-1,TRBJ2-1,.,.,CASSLVSGSYNEQFF,TGCGCCAGCAGCTTGGTTAGCGGATCTTACAATGAGCAGTTCTTC
TRBV4-3,TRBJ1-3,.,TRBD1,CASSQRQGSGNTIYF,TGCGCCAGCAGCCAGAGACAGGGATCTGGAAACACCATATATTTT
TRBV28,TRBJ1-2,.,TRBD1,CASRLPPGGGGYTF,TGTGCCAGCAGGCTGCCTCCAGGGGGCGGTGGCTACACCTTC
TRBV7-9,TRBJ2-1,.,TRBD1,CASSLGQGDNEQFF,TGTGCCAGCAGCTTAGGACAGGGGGACAATGAGCAGTTCTTC
TRBV12-3/TRBV12-4,TRBJ2-7,.,TRBD1,CASSLGQGYEQYF,TGTGCCAGCAGTTTAGGACAGGGGTACGAGCAGTACTTC
TRBV15,TRBJ1-2,.,TRBD1,CATSRDRGRGEYGYTF,TGTGCCACCAGCAGAGATCGGGGCAGGGGGGAATATGGCTACACCTTC
TRBV28,TRBJ2-7,.,TRBD1,CASSLPTDRVGSYEQYF,TGTGCCAGCAGTTTGCCCACCGACAGGGTAGGGAGCTACGAGCAGTACTTC
TRBV6-1,TRBJ2-7,.,.,CASSDSWRWKQYF,TGTGCCAGCAGTGATAGTTGGAGGTGGAAGCAGTACTTC
TRBV2,TRBJ1-1,.,TRBD1,CASSRMGQMNTEAFF,TGTGCCAGCAGTAGAATGGGACAGATGAACACTGAAGCTTTCTTT